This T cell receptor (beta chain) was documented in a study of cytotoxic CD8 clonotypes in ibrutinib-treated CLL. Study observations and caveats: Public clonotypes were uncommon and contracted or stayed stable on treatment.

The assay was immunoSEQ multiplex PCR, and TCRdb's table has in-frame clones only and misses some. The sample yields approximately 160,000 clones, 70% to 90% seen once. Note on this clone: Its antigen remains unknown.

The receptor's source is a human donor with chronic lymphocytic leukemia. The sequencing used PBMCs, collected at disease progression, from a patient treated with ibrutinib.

For the CDR3, the DNA is TGCGCCAGCAGTGAGGTCCGGGAGGATGGGACCCAGTACTTC. It yields the protein CASSEVREDGTQYF. The chain recombines TRBV10-2 with TRBJ2-5; 7 nucleotides match TRBD2. Germline loops: CDR1 WSHSY, CDR2 SAAADI. J gave up 7 bases and V 2 bases, and 7 bases lay outside the gene matches. This CDR3 is built from 14 residues.